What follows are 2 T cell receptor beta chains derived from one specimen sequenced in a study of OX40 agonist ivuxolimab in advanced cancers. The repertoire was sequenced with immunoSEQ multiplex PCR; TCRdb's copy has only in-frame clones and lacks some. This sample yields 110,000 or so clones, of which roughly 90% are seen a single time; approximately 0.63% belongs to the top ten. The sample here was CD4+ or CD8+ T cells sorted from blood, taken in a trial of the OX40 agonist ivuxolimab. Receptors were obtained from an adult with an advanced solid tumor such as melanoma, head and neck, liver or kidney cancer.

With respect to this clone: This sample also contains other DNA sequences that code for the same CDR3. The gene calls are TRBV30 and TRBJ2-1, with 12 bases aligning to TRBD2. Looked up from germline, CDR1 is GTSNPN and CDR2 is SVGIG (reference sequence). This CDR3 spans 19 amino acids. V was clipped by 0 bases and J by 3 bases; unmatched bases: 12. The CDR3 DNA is TGTGCCTGGAGTGTAAGGGGGCTAGCGGGAGGGTCATTCTACAATGAGCAGTTCTTC. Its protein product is CAWSVRGLAGGSFYNEQFF.

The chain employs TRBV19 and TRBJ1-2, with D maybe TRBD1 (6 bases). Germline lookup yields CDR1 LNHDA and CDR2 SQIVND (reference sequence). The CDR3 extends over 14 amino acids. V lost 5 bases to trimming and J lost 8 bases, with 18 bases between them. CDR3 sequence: CASSVLTGMGGYTF. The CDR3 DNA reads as TGTGCCAGTAGTGTTCTGACAGGAATGGGGGGCTACACCTTC.